This entry describes one T cell receptor (beta chain). Its specificity is unknown. The data belong to a study of Ad26.COV2.S vaccination and SARS-CoV-2 variants. Treatment: around 19 received Ad26.COV2.S at low or high dose, single or two shots; five or six received placebo; per-sample allocation not given. Sampling happened 63 days after the first vaccine or placebo injection. Study-level points and caveats: Considerable breadth of spike-specific CD8+ and CD4+ T cell responses has reportedly been documented following vaccination. While placebo recipients had lower spike-specific TCR breadth, vaccine recipients had more.

Sequencing used immunoSEQ multiplex PCR; TCRdb keeps in-frame clones, though not all of them. The table records 440,000 or so clones, 70% to 90% of them present only once. This CDR3 contains 15 residues. From germline, CDR1 is LNHNV and CDR2 YYDKDF (reference sequence). J lost 7 bases, V lost 1 base, and 4 bases had no gene match. The V call is TRBV15, the J call TRBJ2-1; 10 nucleotides agree with TRBD2. This TCR was recovered from a person between 18 and 59 years old who received the Ad26.COV2.S COVID-19 vaccine or a placebo. The source material was peripheral blood, sampled in a trial of Ad26.COV2.S vaccine versus placebo. The CDR3 coding sequence is TGTGCCACCAGCAGAGGAGCGGGGGGGCTGAATGAGCAGTTCTTC. The encoded protein is CATSRGAGGLNEQFF.